These 14 T cell receptor beta chains share one sample of origin, sequenced in a study of cytomegalovirus exposure and HLA in healthy donors. The PCR employed 60 Vbeta primers together with 13 Jbeta primers. Libraries were prepared by immunoSEQ multiplex PCR; TCRdb keeps only in-frame clonotypes and omits some of them. Among approximately 120,000 clones listed, around 75% were seen once. Specimen: PBMCs. The receptors were sampled from a man aged 25-40 years in good health and CMV-seronegative.

In this sample, this clone turned up a few times. V is TRBV7-9 and J is TRBJ1-2; D ambiguous. The CDR3 sequence is 15 residues long. CDR1 is SEHNR, CDR2 FQNEAQ, per germline (reference sequence). The V gene lost 4 bases and the J gene lost 6 bases, with 18 bases spanning the gap. DNA of the CDR3: TGTGCCAGCAGCTCCCCAGAGAGGATCGGCGATGGCTACACCTTC. It is translated as CASSSPERIGDGYTF.

A few counts support this clone. The V and J genes are TRBV6-6 and TRBJ1-5; TRBD1 is a possible D gene (6 bases). The germline V gene has CDR1 MNHNY and CDR2 SVGAGI (reference sequence). There are 14 residues in the CDR3. Between the trimmed V and J ends, which lost 6 bases and 1 base, there was a span of 10 bases. CDR3 sequence (DNA): TGTGCCAGCAGCAAGGACAGAAGCAATCAGCCCCAGCATTTT. Amino acid sequence: CASSKDRSNQPQHF.

This chain links TRBV6-5 with TRBJ1-3; perhaps TRBD1 as D (5 bases). CDR1 is MNHEY and CDR2 is SVGAGI in the germline V gene. The CDR3 spans 16 residues. V dropped 0 bases and J dropped 4 bases, with 13 bases sitting between them. The CDR3 reads CASSYSGGAEGNTIYF. The CDR3 DNA reads TGTGCCAGCAGTTACTCAGGAGGGGCGGAGGGAAACACCATATATTTT.

V is TRBV29-1 and J is TRBJ2-5; D is perhaps TRBD2 (6 bases). CDR3 size: 13 residues. V lost 4 bases and J 2 bases, leaving 11 bases between the germline ends. From germline, CDR1 is SQVTM and CDR2 ANQGSEA. The CDR3 DNA reads as TGCAGCGTTGTTAGGGAGGATCAAGAGACCCAGTACTTC. Amino acid sequence: CSVVREDQETQYF.

The rearrangement uses TRBV7-9 and TRBJ2-2, with D possibly being TRBD2 (5 bases). The germline CDR1 and CDR2 sequences are SEHNR and FQNEAQ (reference sequence). The CDR3 runs 13 residues. Trimming cost V 5 bases and J 7 bases, with 11 bases left between them. The DNA of the CDR3 is TGTGCCAGCAGCACCCCGGCGGGCGGGGAGCTGTTTTTT. It specifies CASSTPAGGELFF.

This sequence joins TRBV18 and TRBJ1-1; TRBD1 might be the D (6 bases). The CDR3 has 15 residues. Germline-derived CDR1 and CDR2 are KGHSH and LQKENI. Trimming pared 6 bases from V and 7 bases from J, leaving 21 bases between. In DNA form, the CDR3 reads TGTGCCAGCTCCCCAATGAATGCAGGGGTTGTTGAAGCTTTCTTT. This encodes CASSPMNAGVVEAFF. The full variable domain, completed using reference TRBV18 and TRBJ1-1, is NAGVMQNPRHLVRRRGQEARLRCSPMKGHSHVYWYRQLPEEGLKFMVYLQKENIIDESGMPKERFSAEFPKEGPSILRIQQVVRGDSAAYFCASSPMNAGVVEAFFGQGTRLTVV.

The chain employs TRBV5-1 and TRBJ1-1; 8 bases match TRBD1. The CDR3 is 15 residues long. The V and J ends lost 4 bases and 2 bases, in that order; junction bases with no gene match: 7. Germline V gives CDR1 SGHRS, CDR2 YFSETQ. DNA of the CDR3: TGCGCCAGCAGCCCACGGACAGGGATTAACACTGAAGCTTTCTTT. This gives the protein CASSPRTGINTEAFF. Complete variable domain (other parts from reference TRBV5-1 and TRBJ1-1): KAGVTQTPRYLIKTRGQQVTLSCSPISGHRSVSWYQQTPGQGLQFLFEYFSETQRNKGNFPGRFSGRQFSNSRSEMNVSTLELGDSALYLCASSPRTGINTEAFFGQGTRLTVV.

The rearrangement joins TRBV4-3 to TRBJ2-5; 11 bases are a match to TRBD2. Germline V gene sequence: CDR1 LGHNA, CDR2 YSLEER. Trimming took 0 bases from V and 4 from J; bases not matched to a gene: 10. There are 18 residues in the CDR3. CDR3 amino acids: CASSQDGLAGGPGETQYF. CDR3 in DNA: TGCGCCAGCAGCCAAGATGGCCTAGCGGGAGGCCCGGGAGAGACCCAGTACTTC.

The chain recombines TRBV27 with TRBJ2-3; 9 positions agree with TRBD2. The CDR3 totals 16 residues. Germline-derived CDR1 and CDR2 are MNHEY and SMNVEV (reference sequence). Trimming at V came to 7 bases and at J to 2 bases, leaving 10 bases not matched to a gene. As DNA, the CDR3 is TGTGCCAGCACGTACGCTCTAGCGGGGATCACAGATACGCAGTATTTT. It specifies CASTYALAGITDTQYF.

About this clone itself: This CDR3 is missing its conserved last phenylalanine or tryptophan, likely due to a read error. The V call is TRBV7-6, the J call TRBJ1-6; D perhaps matches TRBD1 (5 bases). V was pared by 9 bases and J by 10 bases, with 13 bases between. Germline assignment: CDR1 SGHVS and CDR2 FNYEAQ. CDR3 length equals 12 residues. The CDR3 DNA sequence: TGTGCCAGAAACAGGAATTTCTCACCCCTCCACGTT. Amino acids: CARNRNFSPLHV.

The chain recombines TRBV28 with TRBJ2-7; TRBD1 agrees at 7 bases. The CDR3 length is 12 residues. Germline V CDR1 and CDR2: MDHEN, SYDVKM. V was clipped by 5 bases and J by 6 bases; unmatched bases: 4. For the CDR3, the DNA is TGTGCCAGCAGTCCGACAGGGTTCGAGCAGTACTTC. As protein: CASSPTGFEQYF.

This clone was observed a handful of times. The rearrangement joins TRBV7-9 to TRBJ2-7; possibly TRBD2 for D (6 bases). The CDR3 has 16 residues. Germline CDR1 and CDR2: SEHNR and FQNEAQ (reference sequence). With 8 bases removed from V and 2 bases from J, the gap between germline ends came to 22 bases. In nucleotides, the CDR3 is TGTGCCAGCGGGTCGCGGGACCATTCTATAACCTACGAGCAGTACTTC. As protein: CASGSRDHSITYEQYF.

This sequence joins TRBV30 and TRBJ2-7; 8 positions agree with TRBD2. The CDR3 is 15 amino acids. CDR1 and CDR2 from the germline V gene are GTSNPN and SVGIG (reference sequence). The V gene end was trimmed by 2 bases and the J gene end by 2 bases; junction bases not matched to a gene: 8. The chain's CDR3 is CAWSQRRGVTYEQYF. In DNA form, the CDR3 reads TGTGCCTGGAGTCAGAGGCGGGGGGTGACCTACGAGCAGTACTTC.

This chain links TRBV2 with TRBJ2-7; 8 bases fit TRBD1. Trimming at V came to 6 bases and at J to 3 bases, leaving 16 bases not matched to a gene. The germline V gene encodes CDR1 SNHLY and CDR2 FYNNEI. The CDR3 runs to 17 residues. The CDR3 loop is CASSRHRDRLPDYEQYV. Written as DNA, the CDR3 is TGTGCCAGCAGCCGCCACCGGGACAGGCTTCCCGACTACGAGCAGTACGTC.